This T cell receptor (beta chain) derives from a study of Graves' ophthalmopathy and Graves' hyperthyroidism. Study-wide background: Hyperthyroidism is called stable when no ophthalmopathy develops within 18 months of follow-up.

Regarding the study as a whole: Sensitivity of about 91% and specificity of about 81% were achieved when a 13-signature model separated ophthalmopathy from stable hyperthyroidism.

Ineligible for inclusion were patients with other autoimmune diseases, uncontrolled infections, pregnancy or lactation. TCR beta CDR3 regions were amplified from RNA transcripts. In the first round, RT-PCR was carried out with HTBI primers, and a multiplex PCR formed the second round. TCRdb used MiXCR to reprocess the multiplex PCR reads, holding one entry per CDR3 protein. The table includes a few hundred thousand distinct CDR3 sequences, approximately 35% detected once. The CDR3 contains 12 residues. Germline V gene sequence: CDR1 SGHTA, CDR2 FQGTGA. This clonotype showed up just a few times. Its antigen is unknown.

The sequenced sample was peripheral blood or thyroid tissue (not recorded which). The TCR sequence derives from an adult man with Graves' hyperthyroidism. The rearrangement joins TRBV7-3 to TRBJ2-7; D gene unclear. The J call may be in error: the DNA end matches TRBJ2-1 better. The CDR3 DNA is TGTGCCAGCAGCTTAGATGGTAACGAGCAGTTCTTC. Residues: CASSLDGNEQFF.